The T cell receptor (beta chain) described here comes from a study of cytomegalovirus exposure and HLA in healthy donors. Study-level findings and limits: The study put 150 or so TCR beta chains on its list as cytomegalovirus-associated. The classifier was said to identify cytomegalovirus status with high specificity and sensitivity.

PCR primers comprised 60 Vbeta and 13 Jbeta primers. This table comes from immunoSEQ multiplex PCR, and its TCRdb copy is limited to in-frame clones, with some not included. This table holds more than 150,000 clones, 80% found once. CDR1 and CDR2 (germline): SSHAT, FNYEAQ (reference sequence). The CDR3 has 15 amino acids. To note about this clone: Its antigen is unidentified. The junction departs from germline at one end; a sequencing error may be responsible.

This chain joins TRBV7-7 and TRBJ2-5; D perhaps matches TRBD1 (6 bases). The sequencing input was PBMCs. This TCR derives from a woman in her 50s in good health and CMV-seropositive. CDR3 in amino acids: CASSLGRGPQETQYF. CDR3 coding DNA: TGTGCTAGCAGCTTAGGCAGGGGCCCCCAAGAGACCCAGTACTTC.